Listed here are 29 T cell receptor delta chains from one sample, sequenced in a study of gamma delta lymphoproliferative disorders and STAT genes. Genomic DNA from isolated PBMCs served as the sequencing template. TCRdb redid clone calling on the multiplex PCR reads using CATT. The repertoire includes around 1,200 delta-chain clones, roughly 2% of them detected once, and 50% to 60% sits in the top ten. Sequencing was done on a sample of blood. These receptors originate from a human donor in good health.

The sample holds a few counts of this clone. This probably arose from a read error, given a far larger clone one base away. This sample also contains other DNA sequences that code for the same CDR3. The chain's CDR3 is CAATTLGDTYTDKLIF. The CDR3 nucleotides are TGTGCAGCCACTACACTCGGGGATACTTACACCGATAAACTCATCTTT. The genes are TRAV29/DV5 and TRDJ1; 8 bases match TRDD3. Unmatched junction bases numbered 12, after V lost 5 bases and J lost 0 bases. CDR1 is NSMFDY and CDR2 is ISSIKDK in the germline V gene. The length of the CDR3 is 16 residues.

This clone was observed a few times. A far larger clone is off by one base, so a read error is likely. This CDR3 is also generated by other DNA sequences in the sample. This CDR3 reads CACDTLGDRWADKLIF. DNA for the CDR3: TGTGCCTGTGACACCTTGGGGGATCGGTGGGCCGATAAACTTATCTTT. The V and J genes are TRDV2 and TRDJ1; 8 bases match TRDD3. The CDR3 covers 16 residues. From germline, CDR1 is GEAIGNYY and CDR2 EKD.

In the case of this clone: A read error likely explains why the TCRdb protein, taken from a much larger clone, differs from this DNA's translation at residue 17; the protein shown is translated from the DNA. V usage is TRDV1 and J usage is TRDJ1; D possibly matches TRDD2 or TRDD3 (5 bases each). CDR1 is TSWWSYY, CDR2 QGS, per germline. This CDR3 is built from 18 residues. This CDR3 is CALGEPLYGEPYTDKLTF. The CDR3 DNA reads TGTGCTCTTGGGGAACCTTTGTATGGGGAGCCCTACACCGATAAACTCACCTTT.

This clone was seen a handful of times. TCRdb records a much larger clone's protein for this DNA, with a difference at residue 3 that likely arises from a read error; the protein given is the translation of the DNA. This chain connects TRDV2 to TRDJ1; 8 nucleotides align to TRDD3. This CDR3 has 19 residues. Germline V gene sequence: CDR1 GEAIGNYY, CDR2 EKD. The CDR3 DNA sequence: TGTGCCCGTGACTTTTTGGGATACGCTACCCGGGGGGACACCGATAAACTCATCTTT. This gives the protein CARDFLGYATRGDTDKLIF.

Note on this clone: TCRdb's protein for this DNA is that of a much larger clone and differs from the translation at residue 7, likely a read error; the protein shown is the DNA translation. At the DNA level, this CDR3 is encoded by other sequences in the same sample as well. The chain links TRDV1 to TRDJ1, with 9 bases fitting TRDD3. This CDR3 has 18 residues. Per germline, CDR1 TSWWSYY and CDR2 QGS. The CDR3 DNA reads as TGTGCTCTTGGGGAAAAAGGCTGGGGGATCAGGTACACCGATAAACTCATCTTC. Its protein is CALGEKGWGIRYTDKLIF.

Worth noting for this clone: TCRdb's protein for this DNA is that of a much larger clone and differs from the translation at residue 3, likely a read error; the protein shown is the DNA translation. The CDR3 loop reads CARDTVGGGNTDKLIF. The DNA for the CDR3 is TGTGCCCGTGACACGGTAGGTGGGGGAAACACCGATAAACTCATCTTT. The chain joins TRDV2 to TRDJ1, with 7 bases identical to TRDD3. The CDR3 runs 16 residues. The germline V gene has CDR1 GEAIGNYY and CDR2 EKD.

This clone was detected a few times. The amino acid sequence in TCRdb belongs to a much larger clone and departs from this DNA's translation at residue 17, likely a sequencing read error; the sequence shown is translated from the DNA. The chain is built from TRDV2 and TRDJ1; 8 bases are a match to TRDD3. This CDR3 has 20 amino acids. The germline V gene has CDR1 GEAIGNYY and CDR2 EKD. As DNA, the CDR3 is TGTGCCTGTGTACCGCTCCCTCCTCTGGGGGACCAAGTCACCACCGATAATCTCATCTTT. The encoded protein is CACVPLPPLGDQVTTDNLIF.

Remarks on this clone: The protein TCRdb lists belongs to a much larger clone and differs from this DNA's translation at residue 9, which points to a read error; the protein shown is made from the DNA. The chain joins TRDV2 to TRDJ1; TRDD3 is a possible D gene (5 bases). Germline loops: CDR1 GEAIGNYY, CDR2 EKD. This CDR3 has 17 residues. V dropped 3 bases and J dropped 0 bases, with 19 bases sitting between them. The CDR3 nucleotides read TGTGCCTGTGACCCCGTTTCGGGGGTATCTTACACCGATAAACTCATCTTT. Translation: CACDPVSGVSYTDKLIF.

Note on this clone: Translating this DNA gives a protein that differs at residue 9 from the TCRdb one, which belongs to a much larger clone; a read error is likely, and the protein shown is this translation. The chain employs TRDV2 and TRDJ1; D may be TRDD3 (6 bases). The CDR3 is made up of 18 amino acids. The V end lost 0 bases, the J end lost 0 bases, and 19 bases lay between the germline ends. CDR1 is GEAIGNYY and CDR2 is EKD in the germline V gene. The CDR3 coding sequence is TGTGCCTGTGACACCGTCGGGGGGAATACGAAGTACACCGATAAACTCATCTTT. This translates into CACDTVGGNTKYTDKLIF.

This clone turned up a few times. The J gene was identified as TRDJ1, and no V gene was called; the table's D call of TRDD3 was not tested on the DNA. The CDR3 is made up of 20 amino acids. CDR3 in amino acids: CASLCLPRTGGWLDTDKLIF. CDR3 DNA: TGTGCTTCATTGTGCCTTCCTCGTACTGGGGGATGGTTGGACACCGATAAACTCATCTTT.

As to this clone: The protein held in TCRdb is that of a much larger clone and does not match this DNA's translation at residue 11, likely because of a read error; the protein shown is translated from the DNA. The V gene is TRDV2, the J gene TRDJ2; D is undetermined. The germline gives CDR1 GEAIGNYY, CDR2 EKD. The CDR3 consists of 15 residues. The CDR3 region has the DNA TGTGCCTGTGACACCGTCGGGTCCCTGACACCACAACTCTTCTTT. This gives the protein CACDTVGSLTPQLFF.

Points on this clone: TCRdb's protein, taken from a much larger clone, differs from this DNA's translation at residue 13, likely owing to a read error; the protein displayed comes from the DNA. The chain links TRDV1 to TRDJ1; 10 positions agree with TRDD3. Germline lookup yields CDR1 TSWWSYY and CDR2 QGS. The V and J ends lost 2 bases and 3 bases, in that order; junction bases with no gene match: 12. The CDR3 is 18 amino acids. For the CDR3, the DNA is TGTGCTCTTGGGGAAAAAGACTGGGGGATCAGGTACGCCGATAAACTCATCTTT. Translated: CALGEKDWGIRYADKLIF.

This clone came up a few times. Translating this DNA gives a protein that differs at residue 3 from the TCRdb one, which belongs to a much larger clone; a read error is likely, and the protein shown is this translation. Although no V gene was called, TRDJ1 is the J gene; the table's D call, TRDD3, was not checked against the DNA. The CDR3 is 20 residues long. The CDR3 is CARDPLNLPTGDTPADKLIF. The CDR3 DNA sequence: TGTGCCCGTGACCCTTTAAATCTTCCTACGGGGGATACTCCTGCCGATAAACTCATCTTT.

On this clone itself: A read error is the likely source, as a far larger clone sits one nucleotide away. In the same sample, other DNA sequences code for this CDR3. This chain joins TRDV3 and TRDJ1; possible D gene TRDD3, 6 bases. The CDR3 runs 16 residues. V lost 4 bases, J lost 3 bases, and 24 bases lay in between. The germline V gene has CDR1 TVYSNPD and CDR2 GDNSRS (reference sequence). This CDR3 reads CASRPGLGMGPDKLIF. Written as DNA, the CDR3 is TGTGCCTCGCGCCCCGGGCTGGGGATGGGTCCCGATAAACTCATCTTT.

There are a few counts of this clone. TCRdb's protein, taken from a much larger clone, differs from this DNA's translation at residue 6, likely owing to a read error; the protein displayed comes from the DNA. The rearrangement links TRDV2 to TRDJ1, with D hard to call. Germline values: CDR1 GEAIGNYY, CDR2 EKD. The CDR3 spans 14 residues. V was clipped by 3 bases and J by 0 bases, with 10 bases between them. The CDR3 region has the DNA TGTGCCTGTGACCCTGTTACCAACACCGATAAACTCATCTTT. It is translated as CACDPVTNTDKLIF.

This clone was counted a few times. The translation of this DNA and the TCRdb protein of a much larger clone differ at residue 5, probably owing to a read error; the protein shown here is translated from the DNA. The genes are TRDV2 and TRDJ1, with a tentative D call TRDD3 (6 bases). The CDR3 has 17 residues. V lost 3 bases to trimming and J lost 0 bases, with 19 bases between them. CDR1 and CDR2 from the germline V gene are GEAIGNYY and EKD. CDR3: CACDVMGGGPHTDKLIF. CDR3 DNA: TGTGCCTGTGACGTCATGGGTGGGGGTCCCCACACCGATAAACTCATCTTT.

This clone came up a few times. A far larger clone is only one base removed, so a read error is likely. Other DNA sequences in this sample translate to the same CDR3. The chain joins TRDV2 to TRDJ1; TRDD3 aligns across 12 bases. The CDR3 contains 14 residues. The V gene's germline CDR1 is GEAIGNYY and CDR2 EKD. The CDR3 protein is CACDTVGLGDTLIF. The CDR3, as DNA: TGTGCCTGTGACACCGTTGGACTGGGGGATACACTCATCTTT.

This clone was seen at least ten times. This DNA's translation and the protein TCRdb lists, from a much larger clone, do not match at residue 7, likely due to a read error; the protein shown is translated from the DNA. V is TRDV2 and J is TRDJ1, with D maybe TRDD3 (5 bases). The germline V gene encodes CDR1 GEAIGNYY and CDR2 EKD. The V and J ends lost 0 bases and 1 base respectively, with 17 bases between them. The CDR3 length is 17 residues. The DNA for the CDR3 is TGTGCCTGTGACACCGTCGAGGGACCCGGGGGCACCGATAAACTCATCTTT. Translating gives CACDTVEGPGGTDKLIF.

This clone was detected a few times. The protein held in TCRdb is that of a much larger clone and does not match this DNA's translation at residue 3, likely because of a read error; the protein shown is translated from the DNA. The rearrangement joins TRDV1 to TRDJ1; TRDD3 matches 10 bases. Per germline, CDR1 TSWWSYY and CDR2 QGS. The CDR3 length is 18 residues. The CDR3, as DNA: TGTGCTTTTGGGGAAAAAGACTGGGGGATCAGGTACACCGATAAACTCATCTTT. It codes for CAFGEKDWGIRYTDKLIF.

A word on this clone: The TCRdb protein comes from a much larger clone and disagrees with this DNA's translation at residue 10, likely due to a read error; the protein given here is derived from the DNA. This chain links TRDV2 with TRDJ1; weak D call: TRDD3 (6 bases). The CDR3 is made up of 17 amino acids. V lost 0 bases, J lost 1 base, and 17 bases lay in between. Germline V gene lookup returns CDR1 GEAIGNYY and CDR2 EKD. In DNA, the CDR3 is TGTGCCTGTGACACCGTCGGGGGACCCGAGGGCACCGATAAACTCATCTTT. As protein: CACDTVGGPEGTDKLIF.

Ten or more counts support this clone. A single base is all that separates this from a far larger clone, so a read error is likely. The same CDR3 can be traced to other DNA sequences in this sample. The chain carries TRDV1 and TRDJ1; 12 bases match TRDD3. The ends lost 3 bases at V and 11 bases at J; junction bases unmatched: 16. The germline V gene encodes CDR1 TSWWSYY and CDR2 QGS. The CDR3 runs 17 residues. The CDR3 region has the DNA TGTGCTCTTGGGGATGACCTCCCCCTACTGGGGGATACTGGGCTCATCTTT. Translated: CALGDDLPLLGDTGLIF.

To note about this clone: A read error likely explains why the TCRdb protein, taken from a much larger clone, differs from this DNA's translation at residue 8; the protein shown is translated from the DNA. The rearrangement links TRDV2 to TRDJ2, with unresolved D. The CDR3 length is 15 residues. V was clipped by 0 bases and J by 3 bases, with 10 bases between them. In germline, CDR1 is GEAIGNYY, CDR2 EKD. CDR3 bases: TGTGCCTGTGACACCGTCGGGCCCCTGACAGCACAACTCTTCTTT. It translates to CACDTVGPLTAQLFF.

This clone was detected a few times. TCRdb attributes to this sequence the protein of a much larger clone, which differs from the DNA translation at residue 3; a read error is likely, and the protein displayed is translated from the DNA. The CDR3 spells CAPGDDLPLLGDTGLIF. Written as DNA, the CDR3 is TGTGCTCCTGGGGATGACCTTCCCCTACTGGGGGATACTGGGCTCATCTTT. The chain is built from TRDV1 and TRDJ1, with 12 bases aligning to TRDD3. The CDR3 spans 17 residues. Germline CDR1 is TSWWSYY and CDR2 is QGS.

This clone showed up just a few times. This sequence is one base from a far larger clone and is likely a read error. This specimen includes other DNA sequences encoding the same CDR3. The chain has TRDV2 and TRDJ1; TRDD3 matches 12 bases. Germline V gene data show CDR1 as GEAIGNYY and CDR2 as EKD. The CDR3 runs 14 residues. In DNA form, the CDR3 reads TGTGCCTGTGACACCGTGGGACTGGGGGATACACTCATTTTT. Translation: CACDTVGLGDTLIF.

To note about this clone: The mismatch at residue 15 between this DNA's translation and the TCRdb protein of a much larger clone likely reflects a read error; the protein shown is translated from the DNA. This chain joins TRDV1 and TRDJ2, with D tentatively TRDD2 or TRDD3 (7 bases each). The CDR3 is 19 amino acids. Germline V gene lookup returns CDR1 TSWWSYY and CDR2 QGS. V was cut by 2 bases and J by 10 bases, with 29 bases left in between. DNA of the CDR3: TGTGCTCTTGGGGAAATAGCCTTCCTTCATGTACTGGGGAGGGTACAACTCTTCTTT. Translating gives CALGEIAFLHVLGRVQLFF.

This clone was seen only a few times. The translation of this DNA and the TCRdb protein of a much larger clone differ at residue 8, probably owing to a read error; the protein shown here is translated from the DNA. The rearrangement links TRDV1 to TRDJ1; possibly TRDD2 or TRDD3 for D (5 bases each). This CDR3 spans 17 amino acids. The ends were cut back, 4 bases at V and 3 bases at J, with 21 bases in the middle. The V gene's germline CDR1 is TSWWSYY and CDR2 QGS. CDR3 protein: CALGGTFFRWGADKLIF. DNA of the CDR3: TGTGCTCTTGGGGGAACCTTCTTCCGTTGGGGCGCCGATAAACTCATCTTT.

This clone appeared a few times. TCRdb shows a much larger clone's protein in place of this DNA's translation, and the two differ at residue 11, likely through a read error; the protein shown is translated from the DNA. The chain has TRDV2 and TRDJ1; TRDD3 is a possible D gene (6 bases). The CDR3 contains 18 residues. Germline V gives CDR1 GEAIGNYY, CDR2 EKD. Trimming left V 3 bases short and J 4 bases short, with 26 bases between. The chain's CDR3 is CACDPPRLLGNTSDKLIF. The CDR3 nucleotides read TGTGCCTGTGACCCCCCCCGCCTCCTGGGGAATACTAGCGATAAACTCATCTTT.

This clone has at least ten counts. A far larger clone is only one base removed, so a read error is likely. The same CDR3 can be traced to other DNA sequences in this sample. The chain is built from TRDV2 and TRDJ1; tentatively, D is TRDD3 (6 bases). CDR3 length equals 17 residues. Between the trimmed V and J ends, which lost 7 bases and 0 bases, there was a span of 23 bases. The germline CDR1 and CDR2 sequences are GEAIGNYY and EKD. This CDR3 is CACDDMGGGPHTDKLIF. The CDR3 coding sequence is TGTGCCTGCGACGACATGGGTGGGGGTCCCCACACCGATAAACTCATCTTT.

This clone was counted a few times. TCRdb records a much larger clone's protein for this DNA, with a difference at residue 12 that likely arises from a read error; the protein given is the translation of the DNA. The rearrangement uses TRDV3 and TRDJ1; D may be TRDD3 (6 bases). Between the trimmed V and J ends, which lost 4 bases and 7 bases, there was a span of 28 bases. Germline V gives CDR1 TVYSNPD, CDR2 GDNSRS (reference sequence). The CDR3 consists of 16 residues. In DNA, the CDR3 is TGTGCCTCGCGCCCGGGGCTGGGGATGGGTCCCGTTAAACTCATCTTT. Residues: CASRPGLGMGPVKLIF.